The T cell receptor beta chain described here comes from a study of T cells after somatic rescue of genetic block. Trimming took off 0 bases at V and 3 bases at J, with 9 bases between the two ends. Looked up from germline, CDR1 is SGDLS and CDR2 is YYNGEE. The CDR3 is 15 residues long. The repertoire was sequenced with immunoSEQ multiplex PCR; TCRdb's copy has only in-frame clones and lacks some. The sample consists of more than 70,000 clones, just under 90% of them appearing once. V is TRBV9 and J is TRBJ1-4, with D hard to call. The receptor was derived from a woman aged 18-35 years. The sample was peripheral blood mononuclear cells (PBMCs). The CDR3 DNA sequence: TGTGCCAGCAGCGTAGGGGATTTACCTAATGAAAAACTGTTTTTT. Its protein product is CASSVGDLPNEKLFF.